This record looks at one T cell receptor beta chain sequence and its context. There are 15 residues in the CDR3. Trimming at V came to 7 bases and at J to 5 bases, leaving 13 bases not matched to a gene. Germline lookup yields CDR1 MNHEY and CDR2 SVGAGI. The data derive from a study of blood T cell repertoires in COVID-19. Study-level information: COVID-19 samples collected from the United States, Italy and Spain covered acute and convalescent phases. PBMCs, B-cell-depleted T cells, or T cells were the source of the cDNA or gDNA that made up the material.

Original handling: By means of reference gene primer amplification, nucleated cell counts were estimated. Using immunoSEQ multiplex PCR, the repertoire was profiled, and TCRdb retains in-frame clones only, with some absent. That table is the source of V, J and clone size, and D and trimming were worked out from the DNA. The table includes some 80,000 clones, more than 65% detected once. The material sequenced was peripheral blood. The receptor was derived from a woman aged 80 or older with active or convalescent COVID-19. This chain joins TRBV6-5 and TRBJ2-5; 7 positions match TRBD2. The CDR3 sequence is CASTAASGEGETQYF. In DNA form, the CDR3 reads TGTGCCAGCACGGCCGCTAGCGGAGAGGGGGAGACCCAGTACTTC.